The text below deals with one TCR beta chain. What antigen it recognizes has not been identified. No clone much larger than this one lies a single base away; base qualities are absent. The CDR3 regions of human TCRbeta chains were analyzed by immunosequencing. Per the source publication's procedure: TCRs in the repertoires were matched against a reference library of SARS-CoV-2-specific TCRs that had been generated with the MIRA antigen-specificity platform. Breadth was defined as the fraction of unique TCRs that were SARS-CoV-2-associated, and depth was defined as the fraction of total T cells that were SARS-CoV-2-associated. Using the MIRA data, each spike-specific TCR was assigned both to the spike region to which the TCR was reactive and to a CD4 or CD8 class. Log10-transformed breadth and depth values were compared by one-way ANOVA with Sidak's multiple comparisons tests. This is the immuneACCESS table as TCRdb keeps it, with only in-frame sequences that have V and J called. A part of the clones is gone; compared with another copy, unresolved V genes explain less than half, and the rest is unexplained. The V and J calls and clone size come from that table; D and trimming were worked out from the DNA. Counted in this sample were 130,000 to 150,000 clones; roughly 87% of them appeared once. The ten largest clones add up to roughly 1.5% of the sample.

This sample is part of a study of T cell responses to AZD1222 COVID-19 vaccine (dated by TCRdb to the early 2020s). Regarding the study in general: TCR sequencing was performed for more than 230 trial participants, of whom about 200 were given two doses of AZD1222 and around 25 were given two doses of MenACWY control vaccine. Trial participants were enrolled into age subgroups of 18-55, 56-69 and 70-plus years, which contained roughly 150, 30 and 60 TCR-sequenced participants, respectively. Beyond this particular receptor, the publication reports: Because no day 14 peak-response samples were available, repertoires were characterized only after the peak T cell response. After two AZD1222 doses, both the breadth and the depth of spike-specific TCRs were significantly higher than at day 0 and than in MenACWY recipients. Epitopes outside the regions mutated in the B.1.351 and B.1.1.7 variants were reportedly recognized by nearly half of the unique spike-specific TCRs. CD4 TCRs associated with the vaccine covered the entire spike protein, and the dominant responses were in regions 160-218 and 743-854. Conclusions about previously exposed vaccinees were limited because only a handful of AZD1222 recipients were SARS-CoV-2 seropositive at baseline. In the small 56-69-year group, the increase in depth fell short of significance, most likely because of low power. Participants were mostly white British and included more females than males, and it was suggested by the authors that clonal diversity may have been underestimated.

Including the terminal cysteine and phenylalanine, the CDR3 comprises 14 residues. The sequence is cut down to CDR3 DNA, 42 bases in frame from base 1. V is shortened by 0 bases, J by 1 base, and the region joining them spans 7 bases. CDR1 SGHDT and CDR2 YYEEEE were looked up in the germline V gene. This sample's time point label indicates: about 28 days (+/-7) after the second vaccine dose. AZD1222 recipients with second doses at about 4 weeks or about 12 weeks were pooled, because spike-specific TCR depth and breadth did not differ between schedules. Vaccinee samples came from UK trials COV001 and COV002, including a single-blind randomized controlled phase 2/3 trial of AZD1222 (ChAdOx1 nCoV-19) in healthy adults. For TCRbeta chain sequencing, PBMC samples were collected from trial participants at day 0 and at day 28 after the second dose.

The receptor was derived from an adult who received the AZD1222 COVID-19 vaccine. The material sequenced was peripheral blood, taken 28 days after the second AZD1222 dose. The rearranged segments are TRBV5-6 and TRBJ2-5, with TRBD1 tentatively as D gene (6 bases match). The CDR3 protein sequence reads: CASSLAQGQETQYF. Here is the DNA: TGTGCCAGCAGCTTGGCACAGGGCCAAGAGACCCAGTACTTC.